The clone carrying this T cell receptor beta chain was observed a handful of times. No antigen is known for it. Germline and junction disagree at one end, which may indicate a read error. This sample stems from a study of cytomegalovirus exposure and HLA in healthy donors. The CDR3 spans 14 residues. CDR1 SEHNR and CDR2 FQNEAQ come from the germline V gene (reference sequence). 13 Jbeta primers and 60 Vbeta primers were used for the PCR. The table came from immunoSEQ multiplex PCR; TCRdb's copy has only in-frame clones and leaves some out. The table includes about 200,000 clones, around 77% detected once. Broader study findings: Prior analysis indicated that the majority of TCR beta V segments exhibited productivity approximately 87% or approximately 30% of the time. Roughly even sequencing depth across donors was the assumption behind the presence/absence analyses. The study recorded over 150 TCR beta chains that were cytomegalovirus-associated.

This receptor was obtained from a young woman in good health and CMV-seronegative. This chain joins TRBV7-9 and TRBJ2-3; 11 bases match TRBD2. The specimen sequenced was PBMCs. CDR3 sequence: CSSSLLAGETTQYF. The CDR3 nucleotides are TGTTCCAGCAGCTTACTAGCGGGAGAAACTACGCAGTATTTT.